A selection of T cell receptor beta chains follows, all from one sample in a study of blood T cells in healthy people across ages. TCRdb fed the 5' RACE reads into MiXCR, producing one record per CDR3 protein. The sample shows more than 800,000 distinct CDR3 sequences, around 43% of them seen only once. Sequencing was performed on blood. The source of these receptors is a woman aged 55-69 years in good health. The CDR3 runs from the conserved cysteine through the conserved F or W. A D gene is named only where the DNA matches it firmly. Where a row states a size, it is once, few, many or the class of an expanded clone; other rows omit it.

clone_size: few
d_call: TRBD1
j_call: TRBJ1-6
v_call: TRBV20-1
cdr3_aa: CSARDPRGGRFSPLHF
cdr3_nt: TGCAGTGCTAGAGATCCAAGAGGGGGCCGGTTCTCACCCCTCCACTTT

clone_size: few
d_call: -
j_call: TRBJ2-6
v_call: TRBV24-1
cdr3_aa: CATSQGGSGANVLTF
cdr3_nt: TGTGCCACCAGCCAGGGGGGCTCTGGGGCCAACGTCCTGACTTTC

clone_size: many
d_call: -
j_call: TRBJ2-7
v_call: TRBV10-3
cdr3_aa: CAISESNGGEQYF
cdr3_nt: TGTGCCATCAGTGAGTCGAACGGCGGCGAGCAGTACTTC

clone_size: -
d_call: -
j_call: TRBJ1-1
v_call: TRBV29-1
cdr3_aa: CSALTARTEAFF
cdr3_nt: TGCAGCGCGTTGACGGCACGGACTGAAGCTTTCTTT

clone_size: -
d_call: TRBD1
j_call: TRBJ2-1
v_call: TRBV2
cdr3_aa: CASSRPGTGERTYDEQFF
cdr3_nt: TGTGCCAGCAGTAGGCCCGGGACAGGGGAGCGCACCTACGATGAGCAGTTCTTC

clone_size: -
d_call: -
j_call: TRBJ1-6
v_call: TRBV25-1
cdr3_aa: CASSESGHEGWSPLHF
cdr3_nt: TGTGCCAGCAGTGAATCCGGGCATGAGGGTTGGTCACCCCTCCACTTT

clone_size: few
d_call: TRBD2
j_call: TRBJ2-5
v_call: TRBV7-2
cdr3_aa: CASSFGRGEETQYF
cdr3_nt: TGTGCCAGCAGCTTTGGCCGGGGGGAAGAGACCCAGTACTTC

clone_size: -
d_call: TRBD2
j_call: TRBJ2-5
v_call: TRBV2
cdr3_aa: CASSESWTSGSGGYQETQYF
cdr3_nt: TGTGCCAGCAGTGAATCTTGGACTAGCGGGAGCGGGGGGTACCAAGAGACCCAGTACTTC

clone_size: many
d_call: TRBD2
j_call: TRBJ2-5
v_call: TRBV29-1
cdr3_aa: CSVGTSAETQYF
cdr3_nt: TGCAGCGTTGGGACTAGCGCGGAGACCCAGTACTTC

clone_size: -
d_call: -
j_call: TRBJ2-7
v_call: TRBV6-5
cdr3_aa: CASSKTRTSSYEQYF
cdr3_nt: TGTGCCAGCAGTAAGACCAGGACGAGCTCCTACGAGCAGTACTTC

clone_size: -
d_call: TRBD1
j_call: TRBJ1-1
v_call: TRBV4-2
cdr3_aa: CASSLGQGGAFF
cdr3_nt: TGTGCCAGCAGCCTAGGACAGGGCGGGGCTTTCTTT

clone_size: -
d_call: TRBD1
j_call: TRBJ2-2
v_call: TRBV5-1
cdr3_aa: CASRWGQPSNTGELFF
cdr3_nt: TGCGCCAGCAGGTGGGGACAGCCCTCCAACACCGGGGAGCTGTTTTTT

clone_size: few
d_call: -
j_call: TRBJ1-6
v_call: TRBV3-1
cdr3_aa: CASSLSIIRGSPLHF
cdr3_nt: TGTGCCAGCAGCCTGTCGATCATTAGGGGTTCACCCCTCCACTTT

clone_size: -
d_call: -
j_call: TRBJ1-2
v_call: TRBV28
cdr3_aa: CASSQWSYTF
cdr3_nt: TGTGCCAGCAGCCAGTGGAGCTACACCTTC

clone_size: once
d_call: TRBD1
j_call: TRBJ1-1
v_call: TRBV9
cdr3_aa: CASSGPGGNTEAFF
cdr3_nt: TGTGCCAGCAGCGGACCAGGGGGCAACACTGAAGCTTTCTTT

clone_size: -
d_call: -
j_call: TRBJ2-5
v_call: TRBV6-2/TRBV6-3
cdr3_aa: CASSTSRETQYF
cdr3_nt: TGTGCCAGCAGTACTTCCAGAGAGACCCAGTACTTC

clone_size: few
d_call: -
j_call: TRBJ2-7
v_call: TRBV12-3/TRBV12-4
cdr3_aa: CASRRSVQGEQYF
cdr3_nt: TGTGCCAGCAGGCGCTCCGTACAGGGCGAGCAGTACTTC

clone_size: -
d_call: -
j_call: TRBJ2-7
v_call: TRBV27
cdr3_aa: CASSLLGPLPHEQYF
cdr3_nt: TGTGCCAGCAGTCTCCTGGGGCCCCTTCCCCACGAGCAGTACTTC

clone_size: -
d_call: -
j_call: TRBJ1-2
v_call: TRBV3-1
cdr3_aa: CASSPSGVGYTF
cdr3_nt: TGTGCCAGCAGCCCCAGTGGCGTGGGCTACACCTTC

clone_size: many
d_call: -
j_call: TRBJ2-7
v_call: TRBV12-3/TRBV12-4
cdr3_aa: CASSLVPAEQYF
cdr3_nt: TGTGCCAGCAGTTTAGTCCCGGCGGAGCAGTACTTC

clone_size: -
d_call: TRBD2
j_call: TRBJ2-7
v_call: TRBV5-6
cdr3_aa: CASSLSGTSSHEQYF
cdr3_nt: TGTGCCAGCAGCTTGTCGGGGACTAGCAGTCACGAGCAGTACTTC

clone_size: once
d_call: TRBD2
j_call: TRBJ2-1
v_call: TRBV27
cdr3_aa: CASSFVAGDNEQFF
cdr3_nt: TGTGCCAGCAGTTTCGTAGCGGGGGACAATGAGCAGTTCTTC

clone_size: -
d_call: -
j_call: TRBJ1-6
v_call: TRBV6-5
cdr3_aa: CASSYSSGTHNSPLHF
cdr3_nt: TGTGCCAGCAGTTACTCCTCAGGAACCCATAATTCACCCCTCCACTTT

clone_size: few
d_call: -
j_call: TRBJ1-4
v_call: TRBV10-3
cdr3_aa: CATLDRTNEKLFF
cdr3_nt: TGTGCCACACTGGACAGAACTAATGAAAAACTGTTTTTT

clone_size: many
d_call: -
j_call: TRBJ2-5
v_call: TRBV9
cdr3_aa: CASSVVETQYF
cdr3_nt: TGTGCCAGCAGCGTAGTAGAGACCCAGTACTTC

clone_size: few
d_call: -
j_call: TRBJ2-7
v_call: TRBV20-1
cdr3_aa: CSARVGHRYEQYF
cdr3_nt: TGCAGTGCTAGGGTGGGACACAGATACGAGCAGTACTTC

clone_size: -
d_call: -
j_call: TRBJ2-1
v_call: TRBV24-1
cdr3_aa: CATSAFRVSSYNEQFF
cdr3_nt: TGTGCCACCAGTGCCTTCCGGGTGAGCTCCTACAATGAGCAGTTCTTC

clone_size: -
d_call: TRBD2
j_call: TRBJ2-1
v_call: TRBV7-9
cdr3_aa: CASSAGQAGGSSYNEQFF
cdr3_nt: TGTGCCAGCAGCGCGGGGCAAGCGGGAGGGAGCTCCTACAATGAGCAGTTCTTC

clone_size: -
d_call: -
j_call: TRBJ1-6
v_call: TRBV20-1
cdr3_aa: CSAQPGTRSDSPLHF
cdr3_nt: TGCAGTGCCCAACCCGGGACCAGGTCCGATTCACCCCTCCACTTT

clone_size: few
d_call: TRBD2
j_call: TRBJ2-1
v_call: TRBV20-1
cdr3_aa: CSARDDSGSNEQFF
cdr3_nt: TGCAGTGCTCGCGATGATAGCGGGAGCAATGAGCAGTTCTTC

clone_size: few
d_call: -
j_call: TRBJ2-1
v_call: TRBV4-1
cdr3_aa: CASSPYAGSPENEQFF
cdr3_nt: TGCGCCAGCAGCCCCTATGCCGGATCTCCGGAAAATGAGCAGTTCTTC

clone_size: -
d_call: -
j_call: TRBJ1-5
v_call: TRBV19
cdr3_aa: CASSMGQGLNQPQHF
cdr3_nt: TGTGCCAGTAGTATGGGACAAGGATTGAATCAGCCCCAGCATTTT

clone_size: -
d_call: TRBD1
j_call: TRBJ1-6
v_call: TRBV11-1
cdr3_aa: CASSLSSGTGYNSPLHF
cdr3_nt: TGTGCCAGCAGCTTAAGTTCCGGGACAGGCTATAATTCACCCCTCCACTTT

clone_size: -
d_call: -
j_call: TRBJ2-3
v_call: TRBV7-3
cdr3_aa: CASSHAGTPYSTDTQYF
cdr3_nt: TGTGCCAGCAGTCACGCCGGGACACCTTATAGCACAGATACGCAGTATTTT

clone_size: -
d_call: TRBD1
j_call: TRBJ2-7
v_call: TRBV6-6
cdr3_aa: CASSYSRRQGNYNEQYF
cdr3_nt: TGTGCCAGCAGTTACTCCCGGAGACAGGGGAACTACAATGAGCAGTACTTC

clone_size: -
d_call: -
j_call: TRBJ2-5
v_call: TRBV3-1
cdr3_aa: CASSRSQGREQYF
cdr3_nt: TGTGCCAGCAGCCGCTCACAGGGTCGGGAGCAGTACTTC

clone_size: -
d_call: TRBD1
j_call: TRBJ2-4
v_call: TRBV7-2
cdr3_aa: CASSRGGQGSIQYF
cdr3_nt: TGTGCCAGCAGCCGCGGGGGACAGGGGAGCATTCAGTACTTC

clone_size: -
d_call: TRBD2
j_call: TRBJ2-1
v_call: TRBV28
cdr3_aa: CASSFKRLAGSDNEQFF
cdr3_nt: TGTGCCAGCAGTTTTAAGCGACTAGCGGGGTCAGACAATGAGCAGTTCTTC

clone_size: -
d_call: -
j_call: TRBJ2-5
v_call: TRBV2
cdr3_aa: CASSDARGARETQYF
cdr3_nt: TGTGCCAGCAGTGATGCCCGGGGGGCTAGGGAGACCCAGTACTTC

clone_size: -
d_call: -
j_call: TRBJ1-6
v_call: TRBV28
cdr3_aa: CASRLGAYNSPLHF
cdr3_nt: TGTGCCAGCAGGTTAGGGGCATATAATTCACCCCTCCACTTT

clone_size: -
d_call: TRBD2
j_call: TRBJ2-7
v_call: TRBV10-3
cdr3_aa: CATGTSGRRSSYNEQYF
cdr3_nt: TGTGCCACCGGGACTAGCGGGAGGCGGAGCTCCTACAATGAGCAGTACTTC

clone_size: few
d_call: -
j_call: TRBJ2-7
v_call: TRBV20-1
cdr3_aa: CSASDLTKPGPGSSYEQYF
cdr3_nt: TGCAGTGCTAGCGATCTGACTAAGCCAGGACCCGGAAGCTCCTACGAGCAGTACTTC

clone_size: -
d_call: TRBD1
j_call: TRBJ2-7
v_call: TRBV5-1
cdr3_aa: CASSRQGTYGQYF
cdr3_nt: TGCGCCAGCAGCCGACAGGGCACCTACGGGCAGTACTTC

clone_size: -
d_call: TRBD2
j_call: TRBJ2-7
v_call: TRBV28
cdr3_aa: CASSRGGEGRYEQYF
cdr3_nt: TGTGCCAGCAGTCGGGGGGGAGAAGGCCGCTACGAGCAGTACTTC

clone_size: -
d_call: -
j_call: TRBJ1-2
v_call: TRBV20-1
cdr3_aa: CSATPGASYGYTF
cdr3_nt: TGCAGTGCCACCCCGGGGGCAAGCTATGGCTACACCTTC

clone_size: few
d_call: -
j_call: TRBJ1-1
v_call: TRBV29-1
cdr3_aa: CSVHTGNTEAFF
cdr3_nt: TGCAGCGTCCACACAGGGAACACTGAAGCTTTCTTT

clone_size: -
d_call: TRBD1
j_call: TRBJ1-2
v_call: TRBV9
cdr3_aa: CASSRQGHYGYTF
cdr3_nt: TGTGCCAGCAGCCGACAGGGCCACTATGGCTACACCTTC

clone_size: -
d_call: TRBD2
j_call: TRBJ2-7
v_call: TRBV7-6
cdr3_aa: CASSSSREGYEQYF
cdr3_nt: TGTGCCAGCAGCTCCTCGCGGGAGGGATACGAGCAGTACTTC

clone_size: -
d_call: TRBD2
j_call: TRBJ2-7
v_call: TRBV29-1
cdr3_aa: CGVLTSGRSNEQYF
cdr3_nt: TGCGGCGTGCTGACTAGCGGGAGATCGAACGAGCAGTACTTC

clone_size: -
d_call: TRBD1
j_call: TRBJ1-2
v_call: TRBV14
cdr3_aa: CASSQARGQTSQNYGYTF
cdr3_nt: TGTGCCAGCAGCCAAGCAAGGGGGCAGACCTCCCAAAACTATGGCTACACCTTC

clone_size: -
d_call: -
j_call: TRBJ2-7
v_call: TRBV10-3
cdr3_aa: CAISEGSPLSERYF
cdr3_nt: TGTGCCATCAGTGAGGGTAGTCCCCTCTCCGAGCGGTACTTC

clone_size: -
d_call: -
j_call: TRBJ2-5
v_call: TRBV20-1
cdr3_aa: CSADYQETQYF
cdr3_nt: TGCAGTGCAGACTACCAAGAGACCCAGTACTTC

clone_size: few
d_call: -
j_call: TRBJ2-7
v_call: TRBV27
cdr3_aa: CASRGQDGSYEQYF
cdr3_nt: TGTGCCAGCAGGGGCCAGGACGGATCCTACGAGCAGTACTTC

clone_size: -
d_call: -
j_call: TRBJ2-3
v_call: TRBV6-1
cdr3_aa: CASSEEGAGADTQYF
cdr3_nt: TGTGCCAGCAGTGAAGAGGGAGCAGGGGCAGATACGCAGTATTTT

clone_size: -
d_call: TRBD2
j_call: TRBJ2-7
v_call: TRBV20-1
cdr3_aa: CSARGGASGYNEQYF
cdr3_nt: TGCAGTGCCCGGGGGGGGGCATCCGGCTACAATGAGCAGTACTTC

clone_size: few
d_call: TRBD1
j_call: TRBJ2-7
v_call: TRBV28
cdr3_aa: CASSPRDRPYYEQYF
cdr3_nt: TGTGCCAGCAGTCCGCGGGACAGGCCCTACTACGAGCAGTACTTC

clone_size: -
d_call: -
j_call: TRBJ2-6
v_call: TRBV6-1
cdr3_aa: CASSEAGGPVGANVLTF
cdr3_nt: TGTGCCAGCAGTGAAGCGGGGGGGCCAGTTGGGGCCAACGTCCTGACTTTC

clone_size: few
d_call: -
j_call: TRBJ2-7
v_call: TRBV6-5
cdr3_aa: CASSYGAERSSYEQYF
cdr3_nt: TGTGCCAGCAGTTACGGCGCGGAGCGGAGCTCCTACGAGCAGTACTTC

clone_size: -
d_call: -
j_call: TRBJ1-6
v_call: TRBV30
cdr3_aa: CAWSVLKGKVSPLHF
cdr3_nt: TGTGCCTGGAGTGTACTGAAAGGGAAGGTATCACCCCTCCACTTT